One and the same sample provided the 31 T cell receptor beta chains below, sequenced in a study of CD8+CD57+ T cells in acquired aplastic anemia. Genomic DNA was employed as the template in profiling TCR beta VDJ and CDR3. MiXCR, applied by TCRdb to the reads, yields one record per CDR3 protein. Found here are approximately 260,000 distinct CDR3 sequences, about 80% of them singletons; the top ten hold about 41%. Selection for sequencing was limited to patients who had shown CD8+CD57+ cell expansion by flow cytometry. Sequencing was carried out using sorted CD4+, CD8+, or CD8+CD57+ T cells (not recorded which) from PBMCs. These receptor sequences come from a human donor with aplastic anemia.

J is TRBJ2-4 and V is TRBV11-1, with D perhaps matching TRBD2 (6 bases). In germline, CDR1 is SGHAT, CDR2 FQDESV (reference sequence). The ends were cut back, 5 bases at V and 11 bases at J, with 13 bases in the middle. CDR3 length: 12 residues. DNA of the CDR3: TGTGCCAGCAGCGTACGCGGGGTAGTTCAGTACTTC. Translating it yields CASSVRGVVQYF. The variable domain in full, completed from reference TRBV11-1 and TRBJ2-4, reads EAEVAQSPRYKITEKSQAVAFWCDPISGHATLYWYRQILGQGPELLVQFQDESVVDDSQLPKDRFSAERLKGVDSTLKIQPAELGDSAMYLCASSVRGVVQYFGAGTRLSVL.

V usage is TRBV7-8 and J usage is TRBJ2-6; 8 bases line up with TRBD2. Germline values: CDR1 SGHVS, CDR2 FQNEAQ. J lost 15 bases, V lost 1 base, and 14 bases had no gene match. The CDR3 totals 16 residues. CDR3 coding DNA: TGTGCCAGCAGCTTAGATCCAGACGGGGGGGCCCTTTCCCTGACTTTC. Residues: CASSLDPDGGALSLTF.

As to this clonotype: The DNA is omitted, as the CDR3 cannot be located on it reliably, and the CDR3 follows TCRdb's listing. The chain combines TRBV7-9 with TRBJ2-1; TRBD1, the D gene given by the table, was not confirmed from the DNA. The germline CDR1 and CDR2 sequences are SEHNR and FQNEAQ (reference sequence). Inclusive of both ends, the CDR3 amounts to 15 amino acids. This chain's CDR3 is CASSLVPGELFFEFF.

The V gene is TRBV7-2, the J gene TRBJ2-3; D is unresolved. V was shortened by 3 bases and J by 6 bases, with 13 bases between the two germline ends. Germline assignment: CDR1 SGHTA and CDR2 FQGNSA. This CDR3 is built from 14 residues. The CDR3 nucleotides are TGTGCCAGCAGCTTTGCTCCGGGTCCCGATACGCAGTATTTT. Amino acids: CASSFAPGPDTQYF.

This chain connects TRBV7-8 to TRBJ2-1; perhaps TRBD2 as D (6 bases). Trimming pared 1 base from V and 10 bases from J, leaving 20 bases between. This CDR3 is 16 amino acids long. The germline gives CDR1 SGHVS, CDR2 FQNEAQ. DNA of the CDR3: TGTGCCAGCAGCTTAGAGGGAGGCCCCGAGACGCAGGAGCAGTTCTTC. This encodes CASSLEGGPETQEQFF. Drawing the rest from reference TRBV7-8 and TRBJ2-1, the complete variable domain is GAGVSQSPRYKVAKRGQDVALRCDPISGHVSLFWYQQALGQGPEFLTYFQNEAQLDKSGLPSDRFFAERPEGSVSTLKIQRTQQEDSAVYLCASSLEGGPETQEQFFGPGTRLTVL.

In regard to this clonotype: The CDR3 does not close with the conserved phenylalanine or tryptophan, likely indicating a read error. The DNA is left out, because the CDR3 cannot be placed on it with certainty; the CDR3 is given as TCRdb lists it. The chain is built from TRBV2 and TRBJ1-6; TRBD1 was called by the table and not checked on the DNA. The V gene's germline CDR1 is SNHLY and CDR2 FYNNEI. The CDR3 has 16 residues if both end residues are counted. The CDR3 reads CASSVGGIHEQFFVPG.

On this clonotype: The conserved phenylalanine or tryptophan normally closing the CDR3 is absent here, so this likely arose from a read error. This chain uses TRBV11-3 with TRBJ1-2; D perhaps matches TRBD1 (6 bases). CDR1 and CDR2 (germline): SGHNT, YENEEA. V was cut by 0 bases and J by 7 bases, with 9 bases left in between. The CDR3 totals 13 residues. Here the CDR3 reads CASSLDLTGGYTL. The CDR3 bases are TGTGCCAGCAGCTTAGACCTGACAGGTGGCTACACCCTC.

Concerning this clonotype itself: It is likely a read error, because the conserved phenylalanine at the end of the CDR3 is missing. The DNA is omitted, as the CDR3 cannot be located on it reliably, and the CDR3 follows TCRdb's listing. The chain carries TRBV7-3 and TRBJ2-1; the listed D gene, TRBD2, was not tested against the DNA. Germline V gene data show CDR1 as SGHTA and CDR2 as FQGTGA. The CDR3 length equals 13 residues, ends included. The chain's CDR3 is CASSDGRGNSQLH.

This sequence joins TRBV7-8 and TRBJ2-3, with D perhaps TRBD2 (5 bases). This CDR3 is built from 15 residues. Trimming cost V 9 bases and J 12 bases, with 28 bases left between them. Germline CDR1 and CDR2: SGHVS and FQNEAQ. The CDR3 DNA is TGTGCCAGTAGTATTTCTTGGGAGAGCAATCAGCCCCAGTATTTT. This codes for CASSISWESNQPQYF.

Concerning this clonotype itself: Sequence at one end of the junction differs from germline and may be a read error. The chain recombines TRBV9 with TRBJ2-7; 9 bases match TRBD2. The CDR3 loop spans 13 amino acids. From germline, CDR1 is SGDLS and CDR2 YYNGEE. CDR3 nucleotides: TGCGCCAGCAGCGGGGGGTCGAGCGACGAGAAGTACTTC. Its translation is CASSGGSSDEKYF. The full variable domain, rest sourced from reference TRBV9 and TRBJ2-7, is DSGVTQTPKHLITATGQRVTLRCSPRSGDLSVYWYQQSLDQGLQFLIQYYNGEERAKGNILERFSAQQFPDLHSELNLSSLELGDSALYFCASSGGSSDEKYFGPGTRLTVT.

The chain uses TRBV7-2 and TRBJ1-2; weak D call: TRBD1 (6 bases). CDR1 is SGHTA, CDR2 FQGNSA, per germline. Deletions cut 3 bases from V and 8 bases from J, with 22 bases between. The length of the CDR3 is 16 residues. CDR3 region: CASSLEGGADTQGYTF. The CDR3 DNA reads as TGTGCCAGCAGCTTGGAGGGGGGCGCCGACACGCAGGGCTACACCTTC.

The CDR3 nucleotides are TGCAGTGCCCGAGGTGGGACCCAAGACAACACTGAAGCTTTCTTT. Translated: CSARGGTQDNTEAFF. This sequence joins TRBV20-1 and TRBJ1-1; D may be TRBD1 (5 bases). The V gene lost 6 bases and the J gene lost 2 bases, with 19 bases spanning the gap. This CDR3 has 15 residues. The V gene's germline CDR1 is DFQATT and CDR2 SNEGSKA (reference sequence).

The J gene is TRBJ1-4, the V gene TRBV25-1; no definite D call. CDR1 is MGHDK and CDR2 is SYGVNS in the germline V gene. The CDR3 sequence is 14 residues long. Trimming pared 4 bases from V and 6 bases from J, leaving 12 bases between. This chain's CDR3 is CASSVRGNDEKLFF. The CDR3 bases are TGTGCCAGCAGTGTCCGAGGGAATGATGAAAAACTGTTTTTT.

The CDR3 DNA reads TGTGCCACCAGTTGGTCTAACCGGGATACGCAGTATTTT. Its translation: CATSWSNRDTQYF. The chain couples TRBV24-1 to TRBJ2-3; no clear D gene. The germline gives CDR1 KGHDR, CDR2 SFDVKD. The length of the CDR3 is 13 residues. V shed 6 bases and J shed 6 bases, with 12 bases lying between them.

This clonotype was seen many times. CDR3 sequence: CASYTGGLEQFF. The CDR3 DNA reads as TGTGCCAGCTATACGGGCGGGCTTGAGCAGTTCTTC. The chain recombines TRBV11-3 with TRBJ2-1, with D tentatively TRBD2 (5 bases). The germline gives CDR1 SGHNT, CDR2 YENEEA. This CDR3 contains 12 residues. Trimming removed 8 bases from V and 9 bases from J, with 14 bases in between.

The V call is TRBV7-8, the J call TRBJ2-7; D call uncertain. Germline assignment: CDR1 SGHVS and CDR2 FQNEAQ. The CDR3 length is 18 residues. Trimming removed 3 bases at V and 1 base at J, with 22 bases between. The chain's CDR3 is CASSFHPGGDTLSYEQYV. Written as DNA, the CDR3 is TGTGCCAGCAGCTTTCATCCAGGCGGCGATACGCTTTCCTACGAGCAGTACGTC.

Comments on this clonotype: Germline is not matched at one junction end, which may reflect a read error. The chain is built from TRBV7-2 and TRBJ2-7; the match to TRBD2 covers 8 bases. Germline V lookup: CDR1 SGHTA, CDR2 FQGNSA. There are 13 residues in the CDR3. The CDR3 DNA follows: TGTGCCAGCAGCTTCGGGAGGGGCTACGAGAAGTACTTC. It encodes CASSFGRGYEKYF.

This chain connects TRBV19 to TRBJ1-2; TRBD1 aligns across 11 bases. The germline V gene encodes CDR1 LNHDA and CDR2 SQIVND (reference sequence). This CDR3 comprises 17 residues. Trimming cost V 7 bases and J 0 bases; bases outside gene matches: 10. The CDR3 reads CASTLRGQGAPNYGYTF. DNA of the CDR3: TGTGCCAGTACCCTAAGAGGACAGGGGGCTCCTAACTATGGCTACACCTTC.

This clonotype was found once. The DNA is left out, because the CDR3 cannot be placed on it with certainty; the CDR3 is given as TCRdb lists it. V usage is TRBV9 and J usage is TRBJ1-2; TRBD1 is the table's D call and was not checked against the DNA. Ends included, the CDR3 has 15 residues. The germline V gene encodes CDR1 SGDLS and CDR2 YYNGEE. The CDR3: CASSVDSGGVGGGTF.

About this clonotype itself: This is likely a read error, given that the CDR3 carries no conserved phenylalanine or tryptophan at its end. The DNA is left out, because the CDR3 cannot be placed on it with certainty; the CDR3 is given as TCRdb lists it. This rearrangement joins TRBV7-2 to TRBJ2-3. The CDR3 comprises 12 residues, both ends counted. Germline-derived CDR1 and CDR2 are SGHTA and FQGNSA. The CDR3 spells CASSLGSDTDYV.

Comments on this clonotype: A much bigger clone sits one base away, suggesting this may be a read error. This sequence joins TRBV11-3 and TRBJ2-1; 7 bases line up with TRBD1. V shed 3 bases, J shed 9 bases, and the junction held 11 bases outside the gene matches. From germline, CDR1 is SGHNT and CDR2 YENEEA. The CDR3 has 15 residues. CDR3 amino acids: CASSLGQIIVGEQFF. The CDR3 coding sequence is TGTGCCAGCAGCTTGGGACAGATCATAGTGGGTGAGCAGTTCTTC.

With respect to this clonotype: One junction end disagrees with the germline gene, perhaps due to a read error. The chain combines TRBV2 with TRBJ2-1, with D perhaps assigned TRBD1 or TRBD2 (5 bases each). CDR1 is SNHLY and CDR2 is FYNNEI in the germline V gene. The CDR3 has 12 amino acids. The CDR3 sequence: CASSLDHGTQSF. Written as DNA, the CDR3 is TGTGCCAGCAGCTTAGATCACGGGACGCAGTCCTTC. The full variable domain, rest sourced from reference TRBV2 and TRBJ2-1, is EPEVTQTPSHQVTQMGQEVILRCVPISNHLYFYWYRQILGQKVEFLVSFYNNEISEKSEIFDDQFSVERPDGSNFTLKIRSTKLEDSAMYFCASSLDHGTQSFGPGTRLTVL.

This clonotype was counted a few times. This is likely a read error, given that the CDR3 carries no conserved phenylalanine or tryptophan at its end. No DNA is shown, since the ends of the CDR3 on it are uncertain; the CDR3 is the one TCRdb lists. The chain carries TRBV7-3 and TRBJ2-1; TRBD1, the table's D call, was not compared with the DNA. CDR1 and CDR2 (germline): SGHTA, FQGTGA. The CDR3 totals 13 residues, both ends included. CDR3 in amino acids: CASSRQANAVEYC.

This clonotype came up a few times. The chain joins TRBV2 to TRBJ1-6; TRBD1 aligns across 7 bases. J lost 8 bases, V lost 4 bases, and 2 bases had no gene match. Germline lookup yields CDR1 SNHLY and CDR2 FYNNEI. This CDR3 contains 13 residues. The chain's CDR3 is CASSGQGDSPLHF. In DNA, the CDR3 is TGTGCCAGCAGTGGACAGGGTGATTCACCCCTCCACTTT.

Concerning this clonotype: At one end the junction does not follow the germline gene, possibly because of a read error. CDR3 bases: TGTGCCAGCAGTTTAGACAGGGGGAAGTCACCCCTCCACTTT. Translation gives CASSLDRGKSPLHF. The chain is built from TRBV7-9 and TRBJ1-6; TRBD1 agrees at 9 bases. The CDR3 covers 14 residues. CDR1 and CDR2 (germline): SEHNR, FQNEAQ (reference sequence).

V is TRBV20-1 and J is TRBJ2-2; D ambiguous. Trimming shortened V by 0 bases and J by 5 bases, and 13 bases separated the two germline ends. Germline assignment: CDR1 DFQATT and CDR2 SNEGSKA (reference sequence). The CDR3 has 15 residues. CDR3 bases: TGCAGTGCTAGAGATCGGCAGTCAATTACCGGGGAGCTGTTTTTT. Translated, it gives CSARDRQSITGELFF.

The chain couples TRBV12-3 or TRBV12-4 to TRBJ2-1; 10 bases align to TRBD2. The CDR3 loop spans 15 amino acids. V dropped 5 bases and J dropped 5; count of bases not matched to a gene: 6. The CDR3 loop reads CASSPTSGVHNEQFF. CDR3 DNA sequence: TGTGCCAGCAGTCCCACTAGCGGGGTTCACAATGAGCAGTTCTTC.

This clonotype has a single count. The rearrangement uses TRBV7-9 and TRBJ1-1, with TRBD1 as a possible D gene (6 bases). Germline lookup yields CDR1 SEHNR and CDR2 FQNEAQ (reference sequence). V dropped 5 bases and J dropped 1 base, with 14 bases sitting between them. The CDR3 runs 15 residues. CDR3 sequence (DNA): TGTGCCAGCAGCGGGGTAGGGGGGGAGAACACTGAAGCTTTCTTT. Protein sequence: CASSGVGGENTEAFF.

About this clonotype: At one boundary the junction diverges from the germline segment, which might be a read error. The chain's CDR3 is CATLAGGTGALYF. CDR3 in DNA: TGTGCCACCTTGGCAGGGGGCACCGGGGCGCTGTATTTT. The rearrangement links TRBV24-1 to TRBJ2-2, with 8 bases fitting TRBD1. This CDR3 spans 13 amino acids. Germline assignment: CDR1 KGHDR and CDR2 SFDVKD.

As to this clonotype: The missing conserved phenylalanine or tryptophan at the end of this CDR3 makes a read error likely. The chain couples TRBV9 to TRBJ1-2, with no clear D. Germline V gene lookup returns CDR1 SGDLS and CDR2 YYNGEE. Deletions cut 5 bases from V and 5 bases from J, with 13 bases between. The CDR3 is 13 amino acids. The CDR3 DNA follows: TGTGCCAGCAGTTTTTCTGGGGATTATGGCTACACCGTC. It encodes CASSFSGDYGYTV.

Of note for this clonotype: This CDR3 is missing its conserved last phenylalanine or tryptophan, likely due to a read error. No DNA is shown, since the ends of the CDR3 on it are uncertain; the CDR3 is the one TCRdb lists. The chain uses TRBV7-3 and TRBJ1-2; the table's D call, TRBD1, has no DNA check behind it. The CDR3 adds up to 13 amino acids, both ends counted. CDR1 is SGHTA, CDR2 FQGTGA, per germline. The CDR3 protein is CASSSGGDRGYYG.